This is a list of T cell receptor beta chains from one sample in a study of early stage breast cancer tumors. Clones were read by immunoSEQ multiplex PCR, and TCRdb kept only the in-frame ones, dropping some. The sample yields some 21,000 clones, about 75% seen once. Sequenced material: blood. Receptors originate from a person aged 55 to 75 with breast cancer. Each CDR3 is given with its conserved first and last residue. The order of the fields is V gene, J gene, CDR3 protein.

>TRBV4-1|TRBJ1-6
CASTTGQGNSPLHF
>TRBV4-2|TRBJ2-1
CASSQDSGSSYNEQFF
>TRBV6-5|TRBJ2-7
CASSSRGEFAYEQYF
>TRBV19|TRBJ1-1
CASSSVAGYSEAFF
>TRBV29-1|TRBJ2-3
CSVKSGDTQYF
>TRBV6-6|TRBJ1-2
CASESGDYGYTF
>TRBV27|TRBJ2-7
CASSAMGQGSYEQYF
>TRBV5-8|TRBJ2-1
CASSLEGTTYNEQFF
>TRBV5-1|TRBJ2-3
CASSLGGPAGDTQYF
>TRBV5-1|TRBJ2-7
CASRQWAGGPSEQYF
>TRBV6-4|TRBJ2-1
CASSEASGTLNEQFF
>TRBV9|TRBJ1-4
CASSPSPTNEKLFF
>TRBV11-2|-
CASSVLAGGPSEQYF
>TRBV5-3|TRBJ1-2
CARSATGGCGYTF
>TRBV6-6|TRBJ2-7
CASSYSPSPTYEQYF
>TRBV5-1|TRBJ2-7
CASSATGRPVVDEQYF
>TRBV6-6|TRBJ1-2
CASRYTDYGYTF
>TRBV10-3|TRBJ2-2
CAIKTSGGSNTGELFF
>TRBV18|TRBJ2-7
CASSPMSGGYSYEQYF
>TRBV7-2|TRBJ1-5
CASSLALDRNQPQHF
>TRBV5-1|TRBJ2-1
CASSPGPGLVPEQFF
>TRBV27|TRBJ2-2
CASSLRGATGELFF
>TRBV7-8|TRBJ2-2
CASSQRGGNTGELFF
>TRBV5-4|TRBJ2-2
CASSLGEGIGGELFF
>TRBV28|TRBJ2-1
CASSNFGGGSDEQFF
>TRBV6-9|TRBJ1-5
CDRGGKNQPQHF
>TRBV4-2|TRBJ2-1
CASSQDWGTQQFF
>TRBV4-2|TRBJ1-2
CASSLGLADLYGYTF
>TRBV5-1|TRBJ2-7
CASRPDGFYEQYF
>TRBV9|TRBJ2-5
CASSVGGASQETQYF
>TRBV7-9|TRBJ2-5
CASSLGLQGEETQYF
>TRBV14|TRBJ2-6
CASSQDWAAGANVLTF
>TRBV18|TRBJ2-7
CASSDQPTYEQYF
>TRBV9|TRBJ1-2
CASSPNLALGYGYTF
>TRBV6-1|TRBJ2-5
CASSYTGEAGTQYF
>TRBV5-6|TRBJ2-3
CASSLVIGDTQYF
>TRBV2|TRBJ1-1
CASSPTARGDTEAFF
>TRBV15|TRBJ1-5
CATSGGQGNQPQHF
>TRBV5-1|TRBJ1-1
CASSLGADRGHTEAFF
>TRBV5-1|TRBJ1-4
CASSLVGNRGGYEKLFF
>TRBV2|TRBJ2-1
CASSAYSLGAPADEQFF
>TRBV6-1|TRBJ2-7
CASTVTGLEQYF
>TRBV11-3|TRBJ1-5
CASSFTGQAASNQPQHF
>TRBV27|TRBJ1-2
CASSLSFVGGYTF
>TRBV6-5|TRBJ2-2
CASSYETGELFF
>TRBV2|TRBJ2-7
CASRWGIAYEQYF
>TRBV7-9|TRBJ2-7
CASSSDRSSYEQYF
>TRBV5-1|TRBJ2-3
CASSLEAGDTQYF